These T cell receptor beta chains were read from a single sample in a study of blood T cell repertoires in COVID-19. The protocol was immunoSEQ multiplex PCR, while the TCRdb copy is restricted to in-frame clones and leaves out a portion. The sample includes 500,000 or so clones, about 85% of them seen just once. The sample consisted of PBMCs or T cells enriched from blood (not recorded which). The source of these receptors is a woman under 30 who had recovered from COVID-19. CDR3s leave out the opening cysteine and the closing phenylalanine or tryptophan. D genes are given only for firm matches.

V gene: TRBV12-5; J gene: TRBJ2-2; D gene: NA; CDR3 protein: ASGFSGGLDTGELF
V gene: TRBV19; J gene: TRBJ2-3; D gene: NA; CDR3 protein: ASSRGLTDTQY
V gene: TRBV12-5; J gene: TRBJ2-7; D gene: TRBD2; CDR3 protein: ASGPRGGTYEQY
V gene: TRBV3-1/TRBV3-2; J gene: TRBJ1-6; D gene: TRBD1; CDR3 protein: ASSPRDRENSPLH
V gene: TRBV7-9; J gene: TRBJ2-7; D gene: NA; CDR3 protein: ASSLGGQTYEQY
V gene: TRBV5-6; J gene: TRBJ1-2; D gene: TRBD1; CDR3 protein: ASSRPTGADYGYT
V gene: TRBV11-2; J gene: TRBJ1-1; D gene: NA; CDR3 protein: ASSPDRKTEAF
V gene: TRBV5-6; J gene: TRBJ1-1; D gene: TRBD1; CDR3 protein: ASSLNKQGLNTEAF
V gene: TRBV3-1/TRBV3-2; J gene: TRBJ1-4; D gene: NA; CDR3 protein: ASSPQGGVPGNEKLF
V gene: TRBV2; J gene: TRBJ2-1; D gene: TRBD2; CDR3 protein: ASKKGLAGNEQF
V gene: TRBV6-5; J gene: TRBJ2-1; D gene: TRBD2; CDR3 protein: ASSRSGGGNNEQF
V gene: TRBV28; J gene: TRBJ2-5; D gene: TRBD2; CDR3 protein: ASRRTGREETQY
V gene: TRBV2; J gene: TRBJ2-3; D gene: NA; CDR3 protein: ASRPQGGTDTQY
V gene: TRBV7-2; J gene: TRBJ2-3; D gene: TRBD2; CDR3 protein: ASSLEGGGVSSTDTQY
V gene: TRBV29-1; J gene: TRBJ2-7; D gene: TRBD1; CDR3 protein: SVGTGADEQY
V gene: TRBV5-1; J gene: TRBJ1-1; D gene: NA; CDR3 protein: ASSFSEANTEAF
V gene: TRBV19; J gene: TRBJ1-2; D gene: TRBD1; CDR3 protein: ASSFRRDRNYGYT
V gene: TRBV9; J gene: TRBJ2-1; D gene: NA; CDR3 protein: ASSPRQGYNEQF
V gene: TRBV15; J gene: TRBJ2-3; D gene: NA; CDR3 protein: ATSRAMSGWDTQY
V gene: TRBV27; J gene: TRBJ1-6; D gene: NA; CDR3 protein: ASSFDWSGSPLH
V gene: TRBV18; J gene: TRBJ1-2; D gene: NA; CDR3 protein: ASSPQATGGYGYT
V gene: TRBV5-1; J gene: TRBJ2-3; D gene: TRBD2; CDR3 protein: ASRPITSGGAVDTQY
V gene: TRBV27; J gene: TRBJ1-1; D gene: NA; CDR3 protein: ASSLSGGGDTEAF
V gene: TRBV7-9; J gene: TRBJ1-1; D gene: NA; CDR3 protein: ASSSQGGGEAF
V gene: TRBV3-1/TRBV3-2; J gene: TRBJ1-2; D gene: NA; CDR3 protein: ASSQGGGGYT
V gene: TRBV30; J gene: TRBJ1-2; D gene: NA; CDR3 protein: AWSTDPYGYT
V gene: TRBV29-1; J gene: TRBJ1-6; D gene: NA; CDR3 protein: SVYPGTLNSPLH
V gene: TRBV7-9; J gene: TRBJ1-3; D gene: NA; CDR3 protein: ASSLDPVNTIY
V gene: TRBV7-2; J gene: TRBJ2-3; D gene: TRBD2; CDR3 protein: ASSFVAGGFADTQY
V gene: TRBV9; J gene: TRBJ1-6; D gene: TRBD1; CDR3 protein: ASSPGTEGSPLH
V gene: TRBV6-2/TRBV6-3; J gene: TRBJ1-6; D gene: NA; CDR3 protein: ASSYPPMSPLH
V gene: TRBV19; J gene: TRBJ1-4; D gene: TRBD1; CDR3 protein: ASSRGQGHNEKLF
V gene: TRBV7-9; J gene: TRBJ2-7; D gene: NA; CDR3 protein: ASSLTSGYHEQY
V gene: TRBV10-3; J gene: TRBJ2-2; D gene: TRBD1; CDR3 protein: AIKGGQDNTGELF
V gene: TRBV9; J gene: TRBJ2-5; D gene: NA; CDR3 protein: ASSVEQGETQY
V gene: TRBV3-1/TRBV3-2; J gene: TRBJ2-7; D gene: TRBD2; CDR3 protein: ASSPRASGYEQY
V gene: TRBV18; J gene: TRBJ2-1; D gene: TRBD2; CDR3 protein: ASSPGLAGEDEQF
V gene: TRBV19; J gene: TRBJ2-1; D gene: NA; CDR3 protein: ASSIDLMVGPGVSEQF
V gene: TRBV5-6; J gene: TRBJ1-5; D gene: NA; CDR3 protein: ASSLDSQGGQPQH
V gene: TRBV7-2; J gene: TRBJ1-1; D gene: NA; CDR3 protein: ASSPWQGNTEAF
V gene: TRBV6-1; J gene: TRBJ1-5; D gene: TRBD1; CDR3 protein: ASSEAVTGNQPQH
V gene: TRBV30; J gene: TRBJ2-2; D gene: NA; CDR3 protein: AWSVKGTGELF
V gene: TRBV6-5; J gene: TRBJ2-5; D gene: NA; CDR3 protein: ASSYSGGQETQY
V gene: TRBV30; J gene: TRBJ1-1; D gene: NA; CDR3 protein: AWSLGGEAF
V gene: TRBV24-1; J gene: TRBJ2-3; D gene: NA; CDR3 protein: ATSDLSLGTQY
V gene: TRBV7-2; J gene: TRBJ1-1; D gene: NA; CDR3 protein: ASSPPSDTAF
V gene: TRBV3-1/TRBV3-2; J gene: TRBJ1-4; D gene: NA; CDR3 protein: ASSQDPSSGPNEKLF
V gene: TRBV5-5; J gene: TRBJ2-5; D gene: NA; CDR3 protein: ASSSTAPMETQY
V gene: TRBV29-1; J gene: TRBJ2-3; D gene: TRBD2; CDR3 protein: LNGREGADTQY
V gene: TRBV4-1; J gene: TRBJ1-4; D gene: NA; CDR3 protein: ASSQREKLF
V gene: TRBV6-5; J gene: TRBJ1-2; D gene: NA; CDR3 protein: ASSYSGVTNYGYT
V gene: TRBV6-4; J gene: TRBJ1-5; D gene: NA; CDR3 protein: ASNTNQPQH
V gene: TRBV5-1; J gene: TRBJ2-2; D gene: TRBD2; CDR3 protein: ASLATAGGSAELF
V gene: TRBV28; J gene: TRBJ2-1; D gene: NA; CDR3 protein: ASSPPSSEQF
V gene: TRBV30; J gene: TRBJ1-4; D gene: NA; CDR3 protein: AWSVQAFNEKLF
V gene: TRBV27; J gene: TRBJ2-7; D gene: TRBD1; CDR3 protein: ASSLQGVTYEQY
V gene: TRBV2; J gene: TRBJ1-1; D gene: NA; CDR3 protein: ASSGQIEAF